The clone carrying this T cell receptor beta chain appeared a few times. TCRdb itself ran the 5' RACE reads through MiXCR, one entry per CDR3 protein. The data contain tens of thousands of distinct CDR3 sequences, about a fifth of them singletons. This specimen belongs to a study of HIV-infected patients and healthy controls. The CDR3 runs to 19 residues. In germline, CDR1 is LGHNA, CDR2 YSLEER. The V and J ends lost 5 bases and 5 bases, in that order; junction bases with no gene match: 17. This clonotype originated in a human donor in good health. This chain connects TRBV4-3 to TRBJ1-4, with TRBD1 identical over 10 bases. Sequenced input: CD4+ T cells from blood. CDR3 DNA sequence: TGCGCCAGCAGCTTTCACGCCGGGACAGGGGTATCGGTAAATGAAAAACTGTTTTTT. Amino acid sequence: CASSFHAGTGVSVNEKLFF.